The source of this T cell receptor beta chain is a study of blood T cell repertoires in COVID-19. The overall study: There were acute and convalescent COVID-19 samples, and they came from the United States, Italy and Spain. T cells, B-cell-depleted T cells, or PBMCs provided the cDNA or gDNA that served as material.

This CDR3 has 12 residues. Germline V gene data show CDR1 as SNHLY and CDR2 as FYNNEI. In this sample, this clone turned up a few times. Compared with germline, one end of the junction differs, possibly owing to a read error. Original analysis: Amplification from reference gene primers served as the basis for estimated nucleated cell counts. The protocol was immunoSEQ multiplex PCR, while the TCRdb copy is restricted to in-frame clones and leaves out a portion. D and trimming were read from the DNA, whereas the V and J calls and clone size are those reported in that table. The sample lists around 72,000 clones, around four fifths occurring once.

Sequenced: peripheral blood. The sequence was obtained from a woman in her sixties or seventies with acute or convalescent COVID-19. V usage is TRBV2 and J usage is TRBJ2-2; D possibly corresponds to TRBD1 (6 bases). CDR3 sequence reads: CASSDGLGGLFF. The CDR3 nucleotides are TGTGCCAGCAGTGACGGCCTAGGGGGGCTGTTTTTT.